This T cell receptor beta chain stems from a study of T cell responses to AZD1222 COVID-19 vaccine. Some second doses came at about 4 weeks and others at about 12 weeks; these were pooled. Assay: immunoSEQ multiplex PCR; the TCRdb copy retains only in-frame clones and omits some. The table shows 150,000 to 200,000 clones, with approximately 91% occurring only once. Study outcomes and limitations: White British people made up most donors, females outnumbered males, and clonal diversity was possibly underestimated. A rise in Spike-specific TCR breadth and depth followed two AZD1222 doses.

As to this clone: Its antigen is unidentified.

Sample: peripheral blood, taken 28 days after the second AZD1222 dose. The TCR originated in an adult who received the AZD1222 COVID-19 vaccine.

Here the CDR3 DNA reads TGCGCCAGCAGCTTGGGTAGGACTAGCGGGGGTGGACAAGAGACCCAGTACTTC. Its protein product is CASSLGRTSGGGQETQYF. V gene TRBV5-1 combines with J gene TRBJ2-5; 13 bases match TRBD2. CDR3 length: 18 residues. Germline V gene data show CDR1 as SGHRS and CDR2 as YFSETQ. The J segment lost 2 bases and the V segment lost 0 bases, leaving 7 bases of the junction unmatched.